The 20 T cell receptor beta chains below all came from one sample that was sequenced in a study of T cells in Graves' hyperthyroidism and ophthalmopathy. RNA transcripts were the template for amplifying TCR beta CDR3 regions. When the TCR CDR3 underwent first-round RT-PCR, the HTBI primer set was used. From the multiplex PCR reads, TCRdb called clonotypes with MiXCR, one entry per CDR3 protein. Counted here are hundreds of thousands of distinct CDR3 sequences, approximately 15% occurring once; the ten biggest clones make up under 20%. The sample consisted of blood. All receptors come from a woman aged 18 to 35 with Graves' hyperthyroidism.

Ten or more counts support this clonotype. This rearrangement joins TRBV24-1 to TRBJ1-5; 10 nucleotides align to TRBD1. Per the germline V gene, CDR1 is KGHDR and CDR2 is SFDVKD. Trimming removed 3 bases from V and 8 bases from J; junction bases left unmatched: 9. This CDR3 has 16 residues. CDR3 sequence reads: CATSDAGTGDEEPQHF. Written as DNA, the CDR3 is TGTGCCACCAGTGATGCCGGGACAGGGGATGAGGAGCCCCAGCATTTT.

The chain is built from TRBV12-3 or TRBV12-4 and TRBJ2-5, with D perhaps matching TRBD1 or TRBD2 (5 bases each). V was cut by 6 bases and J by 4 bases, with 24 bases left in between. This CDR3 is built from 17 residues. CDR3 region: CASSTSSRRLGAETQYF. The CDR3 region has the DNA TGTGCCAGCAGCACCTCTAGCCGGCGCCTAGGGGCAGAGACCCAGTACTTC.

This clonotype was counted only a few times. The V gene is TRBV7-9, the J gene TRBJ1-1; no clear D. Germline CDR1 reads SEHNR; CDR2 reads FQNEAQ (reference sequence). This CDR3 is 13 amino acids long. Trimming removed 8 bases from V and 1 base from J, with 11 bases in between. In nucleotides, the CDR3 is TGTGCCAGCTTGCTAGGACCGAACACTGAAGCTTTCTTT. Protein product: CASLLGPNTEAFF.

V gene TRBV29-1 combines with J gene TRBJ1-2, with 11 nucleotides matching TRBD1. Germline V gene lookup returns CDR1 SQVTM and CDR2 ANQGSEA. CDR3 size: 11 residues. The CDR3 protein is CSGQGAHGYTF. The CDR3 DNA reads TGCAGTGGACAGGGGGCCCATGGCTACACCTTC. The entire variable domain, with the rest obtained from reference TRBV29-1 and TRBJ1-2, is as follows: SAVISQKPSRDICQRGTSLTIQCQVDSQVTMMFWYRQQPGQSLTLIATANQGSEATYESGFVIDKFPISRPNLTFSTLTVSNMSPEDSSIYLCSGQGAHGYTFGSGTRLTVV.

This chain uses TRBV7-9 with TRBJ1-2; 9 bases line up with TRBD1. This CDR3 has 16 amino acids. Germline V gene sequence: CDR1 SEHNR, CDR2 FQNEAQ (reference sequence). Trimming removed 0 bases from V and 4 bases from J; junction bases left unmatched: 6. The CDR3 DNA reads TGTGCCAGCAGCTTAGCGCCCGGGACAGGGATCTATGGCTACACCTTC. Its translation: CASSLAPGTGIYGYTF. Looking up the rest from reference TRBV7-9 and TRBJ1-2 gives the full variable domain: DTGVSQNPRHKITKRGQNVTFRCDPISEHNRLYWYRQTLGQGPEFLTYFQNEAQLEKSRLLSDRFSAERPKGSFSTLEIQRTEQGDSAMYLCASSLAPGTGIYGYTFGSGTRLTVV.

A few counts support this clonotype. The chain has TRBV19 and TRBJ2-1; TRBD2 matches 10 bases. Per germline, CDR1 LNHDA and CDR2 SQIVND (reference sequence). The CDR3 contains 15 residues. Unmatched junction bases numbered 13, after V lost 9 bases and J lost 8 bases. Here the CDR3 reads CASRLASGSAYEQFF. CDR3 DNA: TGTGCCAGCCGCCTGGCTAGCGGGAGCGCGTATGAGCAGTTCTTC.

The sample holds a few counts of this clonotype. This chain connects TRBV19 to TRBJ2-3; D gene uncertain. CDR1 and CDR2 (germline): LNHDA, SQIVND (reference sequence). The germline V and J ends were trimmed by 0 bases and 0 bases, with 4 bases remaining between them. The CDR3 sequence is 14 residues long. The CDR3 DNA is TGTGCCAGTAGTATAGATCAAAGCACAGATACGCAGTATTTT. It yields the protein CASSIDQSTDTQYF.

V gene TRBV5-1 combines with J gene TRBJ2-3; the match to TRBD1 covers 7 bases. Trimming removed 0 bases from V and 0 bases from J; junction bases left unmatched: 4. The V gene's germline CDR1 is SGHRS and CDR2 YFSETQ. The CDR3 runs 16 residues. CDR3 DNA: TGCGCCAGCAGCTTGGAGGACAGGTCTAGCACAGATACGCAGTATTTT. As protein: CASSLEDRSSTDTQYF.

This clonotype was recorded a few times. The J gene is TRBJ2-7, the V gene TRBV7-2, with TRBD1 matching 8 bases. Germline V gives CDR1 SGHTA, CDR2 FQGNSA. This CDR3 has 17 residues. Germline trimming cut 2 bases from V and 6 bases from J; bases unmatched to any gene: 15. This CDR3 reads CASSLWAGGASVPEQYF. In DNA form, the CDR3 reads TGTGCCAGCAGCTTATGGGCAGGGGGCGCTTCGGTACCCGAGCAGTACTTC.

This clonotype was counted many times. The chain employs TRBV6-1 and TRBJ2-7, with D possibly matching TRBD2 (5 bases). The V and J ends lost 6 bases and 3 bases respectively, with 12 bases between them. Germline CDR1 and CDR2: MNHNS and SASEGT. The CDR3 is 13 residues long. The CDR3 sequence: CASRAGNIYEQYF. CDR3 DNA sequence: TGTGCCAGCAGGGCCGGGAATATCTACGAGCAGTACTTC.

The rearrangement uses TRBV30 and TRBJ2-7; TRBD1 agrees at 8 bases. CDR1 and CDR2 from the germline V gene are GTSNPN and SVGIG (reference sequence). This CDR3 contains 13 residues. The junction had 8 bases not matched to a gene; V was cut back by 7 bases and J by 3 bases. CDR3 DNA: TGTGCCTTGACAGGGGCGGGTCTCTACGAGCAGTACTTC. The encoded protein is CALTGAGLYEQYF.

The rearrangement links TRBV27 to TRBJ2-7; D perhaps matches TRBD2 (7 bases). Germline-derived CDR1 and CDR2 are MNHEY and SMNVEV (reference sequence). V lost 2 bases and J 6 bases, leaving 11 bases between the germline ends. The CDR3 is 13 residues long. The CDR3 DNA sequence: TGTGCCAGCAGTTTAGGGGAGGGGGGCGAGCAGTACTTC. This gives the protein CASSLGEGGEQYF.

There are a few counts of this clonotype. V gene TRBV6-1 combines with J gene TRBJ2-3, with TRBD1 matching 7 bases. Trimming at V came to 5 bases and at J to 4 bases, leaving 3 bases not matched to a gene. This CDR3 spans 13 amino acids. Germline V lookup: CDR1 MNHNS, CDR2 SASEGT. The CDR3 sequence is CASSRQGSDTQYF. In nucleotides, the CDR3 is TGTGCCAGCAGTAGACAGGGATCAGATACGCAGTATTTT.

The CDR3 is CASSPPRSGVNNEQFF. The CDR3 DNA reads TGTGCCAGCAGTCCCCCCCGAAGCGGGGTGAACAATGAGCAGTTCTTC. The chain links TRBV12-3 or TRBV12-4 to TRBJ2-1; TRBD2 aligns across 7 bases. This CDR3 region has 16 residues. Trimming took 5 bases from V and 5 from J; bases not matched to a gene: 12.

This clonotype was counted many times. V gene TRBV20-1 combines with J gene TRBJ1-2; weak D call: TRBD1 (5 bases). The ends were cut back, 5 bases at V and 7 bases at J, with 17 bases in the middle. The germline gives CDR1 DFQATT, CDR2 SNEGSKA (reference sequence). The CDR3 has 13 residues. The CDR3: CSASHPGPRGYTF. The CDR3 nucleotides read TGCAGTGCTTCCCACCCGGGACCGCGTGGCTACACCTTC.

This clonotype was recorded at least ten times. This chain joins TRBV29-1 and TRBJ2-3; 8 bases agree with TRBD2. From germline, CDR1 is SQVTM and CDR2 ANQGSEA. V lost 5 bases, J lost 6 bases, and 13 bases stayed unmatched. The CDR3 totals 15 residues. Here the CDR3 DNA reads TGCAGCGTTAAGAGGACTAGCAGGAGGGAGGATACGCAGTATTTT. Translating gives CSVKRTSRREDTQYF.

This clonotype was recorded at least ten times. This chain links TRBV20-1 with TRBJ1-1, with D perhaps TRBD1 (5 bases). CDR3 length: 14 residues. CDR1 and CDR2 from the germline V gene are DFQATT and SNEGSKA (reference sequence). The germline V and J ends were trimmed by 2 bases and 0 bases, with 10 bases remaining between them. The CDR3 region is CSARPLRVNTEAFF. The DNA for the CDR3 is TGCAGTGCTAGACCCCTCAGGGTGAACACTGAAGCTTTCTTT.

Ten or more counts support this clonotype. The V gene is TRBV11-3, the J gene TRBJ2-7, with TRBD1 identical over 7 bases. This CDR3 is built from 16 residues. V shed 5 bases and J 0 bases; nucleotides not matched to a gene: 10. Germline CDR1 and CDR2: SGHNT and YENEEA. CDR3 sequence: CASSLEGTGDSYEQYF. CDR3 sequence (DNA): TGTGCCAGCAGCCTCGAGGGCACAGGGGACTCCTACGAGCAGTACTTC.

The chain combines TRBV12-3 or TRBV12-4 with TRBJ2-3; the D gene could be TRBD1 or TRBD2 (5 bases each). V lost 6 bases, J lost 7 bases, and 11 bases lay in between. The CDR3 contains 12 residues. CDR3 amino acids: CASSPQGHTQYF. CDR3 in DNA: TGTGCCAGCAGCCCCCAGGGACATACGCAGTATTTT.

This clonotype was detected only once. This rearrangement joins TRBV14 to TRBJ2-5, with 8 nucleotides matching TRBD1. Germline CDR1 is SGHDN and CDR2 is FVKESK. The CDR3 runs 14 residues. Germline trimming cut 4 bases from V and 5 bases from J; bases unmatched to any gene: 6. The CDR3 protein is CASSPRGRGETQYF. The CDR3 coding sequence is TGTGCCAGCAGCCCCAGGGGGCGAGGTGAGACCCAGTACTTC.